This TCR beta chain came from a study of CD8+ T cells in alopecia areata. The V end lost 6 bases, the J end lost 3 bases, and 11 bases lay between the germline ends. Looked up from germline, CDR1 is SGHAT and CDR2 is FQNNGV. The CDR3 has 13 amino acids. The study's findings and limits: Relative to normal scalp, lesional scalp, especially alopecia totalis/universalis, showed higher clonality.

Of note for this clone: Its specificity is not known.

After isolation, RNA underwent reverse transcription to generate cDNA as the sequencing template. The data were produced by immunoSEQ multiplex PCR, yet TCRdb's version contains in-frame clones alone and is incomplete. The table has 65,000 to 95,000 clones, roughly 50% seen once. The sample consisted of NKG2D-high CD8+ T cells sorted from blood. The genes are TRBV11-2 and TRBJ2-5; D remains unclear. The sequence was collected from a human donor with alopecia areata. The CDR3 sequence is CASRGGFKETQYF. In nucleotides, the CDR3 is TGTGCCAGCAGAGGTGGGTTTAAAGAGACCCAGTACTTC.